This T cell receptor (beta chain) was observed in a study of cytomegalovirus exposure and HLA in healthy donors. The PCR was carried out with 60 Vbeta primers and 13 Jbeta primers. TCRdb's copy holds only in-frame clones and misses some; the assay was immunoSEQ multiplex PCR. Its table lists about 120,000 clones. In germline, CDR1 is MNHEY, CDR2 SVGAGI. The germline V and J ends were trimmed by 6 bases and 8 bases, with 16 bases remaining between them. The CDR3 loop spans 13 amino acids. This TCR was sampled from a woman in her 40s in good health and CMV-seropositive. The chain employs TRBV6-5 and TRBJ1-2; D not resolved. The sample taken for sequencing was PBMCs. The CDR3 nucleotides are TGTGCCAGCAGGAGGAGGTTGGAAGGAGGCTACACCTTC. This gives the protein CASRRRLEGGYTF.